Listed below are T cell receptor beta chains from one sample, sequenced in a study of T-cell reconstitution after alpha-beta-depleted transplantation in children. TCRdb reprocessed the PCR reads with MiXCR, giving one entry per CDR3 protein. The table has hundreds of thousands of distinct CDR3 sequences, under 30% seen once. Source: PBMCs, mostly from graft donor cells, taken 360 days after TCRalphabeta/CD19-depleted stem cell transplant. Receptors were obtained from a boy in the first two years of life who had a stem cell transplant for acute myeloid leukemia, so the T cells may come from the graft donor. Both conserved end residues are part of each CDR3. The order of the fields is clone size, D gene, J gene, V gene, CDR3 protein, CDR3 DNA. D genes are given only for firm matches. Some rows have no size entry. The others give once, few or many, or a class for an expanded clone.

>few|-|TRBJ2-1|TRBV5-5
CASSFGEGGSSYNEQFF
TGTGCCAGCAGCTTTGGGGAAGGAGGAAGTTCCTACAATGAGCAGTTCTTC
>many|-|TRBJ2-1|TRBV27
CASSLREEQFF
TGTGCCAGCAGTTTACGTGAAGAGCAGTTCTTC
>many|-|TRBJ1-1|TRBV7-2
CASSLDRRGTEAFF
TGTGCCAGCAGCTTAGACCGAAGGGGTACTGAAGCTTTCTTT
>few|TRBD1|TRBJ2-3|TRBV10-3
CAISESIRGHGDTQYF
TGTGCCATCAGTGAGTCGATCAGGGGGCATGGAGATACGCAGTATTTT
>few|TRBD2|TRBJ2-1|TRBV7-2
CATKTSGYNEQFF
TGTGCCACCAAGACTAGCGGCTACAATGAGCAGTTCTTC
>-|TRBD1|TRBJ2-7|TRBV10-3
CATAGDRAYEQYF
TGTGCCACCGCCGGGGACAGGGCCTACGAGCAGTACTTC
>-|TRBD1|TRBJ1-5|TRBV12-3/TRBV12-4
CASSLGTGERWYSNQPQHF
TGTGCCAGCAGTTTGGGGACAGGGGAGCGTTGGTATAGCAATCAGCCCCAGCATTTT
>few|-|TRBJ2-3|TRBV20-1
CGSITSSGRGTQYF
TGCGGAAGTATCACTAGCTCCGGAAGGGGTACGCAGTATTTT
>-|-|TRBJ2-7|TRBV20-1
CSAPTATGASYEQYF
TGCAGTGCTCCTACGGCGACAGGCGCATCCTACGAGCAGTACTTC
>-|TRBD1|TRBJ1-1|TRBV20-1
CSATGTVNTEAFF
TGCAGTGCTACCGGGACAGTGAACACTGAAGCTTTCTTT
>-|-|TRBJ2-5|TRBV14
CASSQDPLPRETQYF
TGTGCCAGCAGCCAAGACCCACTCCCAAGGGAGACCCAGTACTTC
>-|-|TRBJ2-7|TRBV20-1
CSAREQGLMHYEQYF
TGCAGTGCTAGAGAACAGGGTCTAATGCACTACGAGCAGTACTTC
>-|TRBD1|TRBJ2-7|TRBV7-2
CASSFATGGAYEQYF
TGTGCCAGCAGCTTCGCGACAGGGGGGGCCTACGAGCAGTACTTC
>-|-|TRBJ1-1|TRBV24-1
CATSDTGRATEAFF
TGTGCCACCAGTGACACAGGCAGGGCCACTGAAGCTTTCTTT
>many|TRBD1|TRBJ2-7|TRBV6-5
CASSIGTGGSYEQYF
TGTGCCAGCAGCATCGGGACAGGGGGTTCCTACGAGCAGTACTTC
>many|TRBD1|TRBJ1-2|TRBV7-2
CASSLGTAYGYTF
TGTGCCAGCAGCCTTGGGACAGCTTATGGCTACACCTTC
>many|-|TRBJ2-5|TRBV7-2
CASSPGVTARETQYF
TGTGCCAGCAGCCCAGGGGTGACGGCTAGAGAGACCCAGTACTTC
>-|TRBD1|TRBJ2-2|TRBV7-6
CASSLEAGDRAGELFF
TGTGCCAGCAGCTTAGAGGCTGGCGACAGGGCCGGGGAGCTGTTTTTT
>many|TRBD1|TRBJ1-2|TRBV29-1
CSVPETGLTGTYGYTF
TGCAGCGTCCCGGAAACCGGATTGACAGGGACCTATGGCTACACCTTC
>many|-|TRBJ2-2|TRBV7-8
CASSLYDETGANTGELFF
TGTGCCAGCAGCTTGTACGACGAGACAGGTGCGAACACCGGGGAGCTGTTTTTT
>many|-|TRBJ2-5|TRBV3-1
CASSQESAWETQYF
TGTGCCAGCAGCCAAGAATCCGCATGGGAGACCCAGTACTTC
>-|TRBD2|TRBJ2-2|TRBV20-1
CSAASGGPVTGELFF
TGCAGTGCTGCCAGCGGGGGGCCCGTCACCGGGGAGCTGTTTTTT
>-|-|TRBJ2-1|TRBV5-8
CASSLGLIALRQQFF
TGTGCCAGCAGCTTGGGGTTAATCGCGCTCCGTCAGCAGTTCTTC
>many|TRBD2|TRBJ2-3|TRBV20-1
CSARDLGRGFADTQYF
TGCAGTGCTAGAGATCTCGGGCGGGGGTTCGCAGATACGCAGTATTTT
>-|TRBD2|TRBJ2-7|TRBV12-3/TRBV12-4
CASSFRGVSYEQYF
TGTGCCAGCAGTTTCCGGGGGGTTTCCTACGAGCAGTACTTC
>many|TRBD1|TRBJ2-7|TRBV20-1
CSARAPQTGHEQYF
TGCAGTGCTAGGGCCCCGCAGACAGGGCACGAGCAGTACTTC
>-|TRBD1|TRBJ2-5|TRBV7-2
CASSLPGQEETQYF
TGTGCCAGCAGCCTACCGGGACAGGAAGAGACCCAGTACTTC
>-|TRBD1|TRBJ1-5|TRBV20-1
CSARGNRGLDQPQHF
TGCAGTGCTAGAGGGAACAGGGGGCTGGATCAGCCCCAGCATTTT
>few|-|TRBJ2-1|TRBV12-3/TRBV12-4
CASSARDDPSYNEQFF
TGTGCCAGCAGTGCGCGGGATGACCCATCCTACAATGAGCAGTTCTTC
>-|TRBD1|TRBJ2-3|TRBV4-3
CASSQGPLRDSPTDTQYF
TGCGCCAGCAGCCAAGGACCCCTTCGGGACAGCCCCACAGATACGCAGTATTTT
>few|TRBD1|TRBJ1-3|TRBV5-1
CASSLVSTGTGNTIYF
TGCGCCAGCAGCTTGGTATCGACAGGGACTGGAAACACCATATATTTT